The 23 T cell receptor beta chains given below trace back to one sample, sequenced in a study of blood T cell repertoires in COVID-19 (dated by TCRdb to 2020 to 2022). Preparation of the library involved the immunoSEQ multiplex PCR assay. Drawn from immuneACCESS, this table holds only the in-frame rearrangements with V and J called that TCRdb kept. Clones are partly lost; checked studies trace under half to an unresolved V gene and leave the rest unexplained. For this sample the table gives about 420,000 clones, of which about 90% were detected only once. The top ten clonotypes cover 0.8% to 0.85% of the sample. Material for sequencing was peripheral blood. Receptor source: a man between 18 and 35 years old with COVID-19, enrolled during active disease.

The rearrangement links TRBV12-3 or TRBV12-4 to TRBJ2-5, with D possibly TRBD2 on 5 matching bases. V was clipped by 5 bases and J by 3 bases, with 10 bases between them. The length of the CDR3 is 13 residues. The DNA for the CDR3 is TGTGCCAGCAGTCCAGACGGGAAAGAGACCCAGTACTTC. Translated, it gives CASSPDGKETQYF.

This clone was detected only a few times. V is TRBV2 and J is TRBJ1-5; TRBD1 aligns across 10 bases. Germline V gene sequence: CDR1 SNHLY, CDR2 FYNNEI. V shed 5 bases and J 5 bases; nucleotides not matched to a gene: 6. The CDR3 totals 15 residues. The CDR3 spells CASSRDRGEDQPQHF. The CDR3 DNA follows: TGTGCCAGCAGTCGGGACAGGGGAGAGGATCAGCCCCAGCATTTT.

CDR3 DNA: TGTGCCAGCAGTCCGACGGGACTAGCGGGAGGGCCTCGTGAGACCCAGTACTTC. Translating it yields CASSPTGLAGGPRETQYF. The V gene is TRBV28, the J gene TRBJ2-5, with TRBD2 identical over 16 bases. The germline V gene has CDR1 MDHEN and CDR2 SYDVKM. V shed 5 bases and J 5 bases; nucleotides not matched to a gene: 11. The CDR3 runs 18 residues. The whole variable domain, filled in from reference TRBV28 and TRBJ2-5, reads DVKVTQSSRYLVKRTGEKVFLECVQDMDHENMFWYRQDPGLGLRLIYFSYDVKMKEKGDIPEGYSVSREKKERFSLILESASTNQTSMYLCASSPTGLAGGPRETQYFGPGTRLLVL.

The gene calls are TRBV5-4 and TRBJ2-1; 11 bases line up with TRBD2. The CDR3 runs 15 residues. The germline gives CDR1 SGHNT, CDR2 YYREEE (reference sequence). The V segment lost 3 bases and the J segment 5 bases; nucleotides outside the gene matches: 4. The chain's CDR3 is CASSSLAGGDNEQFF. In DNA, the CDR3 is TGTGCCAGCAGCTCGCTAGCGGGGGGTGACAATGAGCAGTTCTTC.

The rearrangement links TRBV27 to TRBJ1-6; D possibly corresponds to TRBD1 (6 bases). Germline V CDR1 and CDR2: MNHEY, SMNVEV (reference sequence). The CDR3 extends over 14 amino acids. With 4 bases removed from V and 5 bases from J, the gap between germline ends came to 9 bases. The CDR3 region is CASSWDTDNSPLHF. For the CDR3, the DNA is TGTGCCAGCAGTTGGGACACCGATAATTCACCCCTCCACTTT.

The V call is TRBV6-5, the J call TRBJ1-3; D remains unclear. CDR3 length equals 13 residues. V was shortened by 6 bases and J by 4 bases, with 10 bases between the two germline ends. The germline V gene has CDR1 MNHEY and CDR2 SVGAGI. CDR3 bases: TGTGCCAGCAGGGCGACGGGAGGAAACACCATATATTTT. Its protein product is CASRATGGNTIYF.

The gene calls are TRBV7-9 and TRBJ1-2, with 8 bases identical to TRBD1. The J segment lost 6 bases and the V segment lost 6 bases, leaving 9 bases of the junction unmatched. In germline, CDR1 is SEHNR, CDR2 FQNEAQ (reference sequence). The CDR3 is made up of 14 amino acids. As DNA, the CDR3 is TGTGCCAGCAGTTTGCAGGGGGCGGGCGATGGCTACACCTTC. It is translated as CASSLQGAGDGYTF.

V usage is TRBV7-9 and J usage is TRBJ2-1; D perhaps matches TRBD2 (5 bases). V was shortened by 5 bases and J by 9 bases, with 5 bases between the two germline ends. From germline, CDR1 is SEHNR and CDR2 FQNEAQ (reference sequence). The CDR3 is 10 residues long. CDR3 sequence reads: CASSAGEQFF. CDR3 coding DNA: TGTGCCAGCAGCGCGGGTGAGCAGTTCTTC.

The CDR3: CASKDPAQGMNTEAFF. As DNA, the CDR3 is TGTGCCAGCAAGGATCCCGCACAGGGGATGAACACTGAAGCTTTCTTT. The gene calls are TRBV6-6 and TRBJ1-1; 7 positions match TRBD1. After removal of 7 bases from V and 0 bases from J, the junction contained 11 bases not matched to a gene. CDR1 is MNHNY, CDR2 SVGAGI, per germline (reference sequence). The CDR3 covers 16 residues.

This chain uses TRBV7-4 with TRBJ1-1; D not certain. The CDR3 totals 13 residues. The V gene's germline CDR1 is SGHVT and CDR2 SQSDAQ. The V and J ends lost 4 bases and 2 bases respectively, with 8 bases between them. Here the CDR3 reads CASSSYSNTEAFF. The DNA of the CDR3 is TGTGCCAGCAGCTCCTACTCCAACACTGAAGCTTTCTTT.

V usage is TRBV11-2 and J usage is TRBJ1-2; tentative D call: TRBD1 (6 bases). The CDR3 is 12 residues long. Trimming shortened V by 7 bases and J by 7 bases, and 13 bases separated the two germline ends. The germline V gene has CDR1 SGHAT and CDR2 FQNNGV. The CDR3 DNA reads TGTGCCAGCAAAAAGGGGGACCTTGGCTACACCTTC. Its protein is CASKKGDLGYTF. The full variable domain, its missing parts supplied by reference TRBV11-2 and TRBJ1-2, is EAGVAQSPRYKIIEKRQSVAFWCNPISGHATLYWYQQILGQGPKLLIQFQNNGVVDDSQLPKDRFSAERLKGVDSTLKIQPAKLEDSAVYLCASKKGDLGYTFGSGTRLTVV.

J is TRBJ2-3 and V is TRBV5-4, with D possibly being TRBD2 (6 bases). V was cut by 5 bases and J by 5 bases, with 18 bases left in between. Germline V gene data show CDR1 as SGHNT and CDR2 as YYREEE (reference sequence). This CDR3 spans 15 amino acids. The CDR3 DNA sequence: TGTGCCAGCAGTAAGGAGGGCGGAAGGGGAGATACGCAGTATTTT. As protein: CASSKEGGRGDTQYF.

This chain connects TRBV7-9 to TRBJ2-3; D is undetermined. Germline V gives CDR1 SEHNR, CDR2 FQNEAQ (reference sequence). V was shortened by 5 bases and J by 2 bases, with 11 bases between the two germline ends. The length of the CDR3 is 14 residues. CDR3 nucleotide sequence: TGTGCCAGCAGCCACTCGCTGTCCACAGATACGCAGTATTTT. Translation: CASSHSLSTDTQYF. Based on the CDR3 plus reference TRBV7-9 and TRBJ2-3, the full variable domain is DTGVSQNPRHKITKRGQNVTFRCDPISEHNRLYWYRQTLGQGPEFLTYFQNEAQLEKSRLLSDRFSAERPKGSFSTLEIQRTEQGDSAMYLCASSHSLSTDTQYFGPGTRLTVL.

This clone has a handful of counts. The chain links TRBV3-1 (or the pseudogene TRBV3-2) to TRBJ2-7; D unresolved. This CDR3 spans 12 amino acids. In germline, CDR1 is LGHDT, CDR2 YNNKEL (reference sequence). V was clipped by 1 base and J by 3 bases, with 4 bases between them. In nucleotides, the CDR3 is TGTGCCAGCAGCCAAGGGCTCTACGAGCAGTACTTC. It encodes CASSQGLYEQYF.

J is TRBJ2-5 and V is TRBV5-1; D perhaps matches TRBD2 (6 bases). CDR3 length: 14 residues. Per germline, CDR1 SGHRS and CDR2 YFSETQ. Trimming removed 2 bases at V and 5 bases at J, with 13 bases between. As DNA, the CDR3 is TGCGCCAGCAGCTTCTTCGGGGGTTCCGAGACCCAGTACTTC. Translation gives CASSFFGGSETQYF.

CDR3 in amino acids: CASSSPTSGSYNEQFF. In DNA, the CDR3 is TGTGCCAGCAGTTCCCCGACTAGCGGCAGCTACAATGAGCAGTTCTTC. The chain recombines TRBV28 with TRBJ2-1; 9 positions agree with TRBD2. There are 16 residues in the CDR3. The V segment lost 4 bases and the J segment 3 bases; nucleotides outside the gene matches: 7. Germline loops: CDR1 MDHEN, CDR2 SYDVKM.

The V gene is TRBV7-2, the J gene TRBJ1-1; D not certain. There are 15 residues in the CDR3. Germline CDR1 reads SGHTA; CDR2 reads FQGNSA. V was cut by 1 base and J by 0 bases, with 9 bases left in between. CDR3 DNA sequence: TGTGCCAGCAGCTTAGTGCCGTCTATGAACACTGAAGCTTTCTTT. It codes for CASSLVPSMNTEAFF.

DNA of the CDR3: TGTGCCAGCAGCTTGGGTCAGGGCAGCACCGGGGAGCTGTTTTTT. As protein: CASSLGQGSTGELFF. The chain employs TRBV7-9 and TRBJ2-2; D is perhaps TRBD1 (5 bases). Germline CDR1 and CDR2: SEHNR and FQNEAQ (reference sequence). V gave up 3 bases and J gave up 4 bases, with 12 bases separating them. The CDR3 contains 15 residues.

V and J are TRBV10-3 and TRBJ1-1; tentatively, D is TRBD1 (6 bases). The CDR3 runs 18 residues. V lost 10 bases to trimming and J lost 1 base, with 28 bases between them. CDR1 and CDR2 from the germline V gene are ENHRY and SYGVKD. The CDR3 spells CATATPPGQAFENTEAFF. CDR3 coding DNA: TGTGCCACCGCCACTCCCCCGGGACAAGCTTTTGAGAACACTGAAGCTTTCTTT.

The rearrangement joins TRBV6-6 to TRBJ1-2, with a possible D match to TRBD1 (5 bases). Germline V gene lookup returns CDR1 MNHNY and CDR2 SVGAGI (reference sequence). V lost 2 bases, J lost 3 bases, and 7 bases lay in between. The CDR3 totals 13 residues. CDR3 nucleotides: TGTGCCAGCAGTTACGACAGAGACTATGGCTACACCTTC. Its protein product is CASSYDRDYGYTF.

V and J are TRBV30 and TRBJ1-1; a possible D gene is TRBD1 (6 bases). Germline lookup yields CDR1 GTSNPN and CDR2 SVGIG (reference sequence). Trimming cost V 0 bases and J 6 bases, with 11 bases left between them. The CDR3 loop spans 13 amino acids. This chain's CDR3 is CAWSVGGASEAFF. The CDR3, as DNA: TGTGCCTGGAGTGTAGGGGGGGCTTCTGAAGCTTTCTTT.

The J gene is TRBJ2-2, the V gene TRBV25-1, with no clear D. Trimming removed 3 bases from V and 4 bases from J, with 6 bases in between. This CDR3 has 13 residues. Germline values: CDR1 MGHDK, CDR2 SYGVNS. CDR3 in amino acids: CASSETPTGELFF. The CDR3 coding sequence is TGTGCCAGCAGTGAGACACCCACCGGGGAGCTGTTTTTT.

This chain links TRBV6-5 with TRBJ2-7, with 7 bases matching TRBD1. This CDR3 has 15 residues. The J segment lost 3 bases and the V segment lost 5 bases, leaving 10 bases of the junction unmatched. Germline-derived CDR1 and CDR2 are MNHEY and SVGAGI. CDR3 protein: CASSLSGTDYYEQYF. The CDR3 region has the DNA TGTGCCAGCAGTCTTTCCGGGACAGACTACTACGAGCAGTACTTC.